This is a list of T cell receptor beta chains from one sample in a study of blood T cell repertoires in COVID-19. TCRdb keeps only in-frame clones here, not all; method: immunoSEQ multiplex PCR. Of around 150,000 clones in the sample, approximately 80% were seen once. Sample: PBMCs or T cells enriched from blood (not recorded which). The receptors come from a woman aged 55-69 years who had recovered from COVID-19. CDR3s include the opening cysteine and the closing phenylalanine or tryptophan. Each record gives: V gene, J gene, clone size, D gene, CDR3 DNA, CDR3 protein. A D gene is named only where the DNA matches it firmly. For some rows the clone size is stated as once, few or many, or as a class when expanded; others skip it.

TRBV30	TRBJ2-7	-	-	TGTGCCTGGAGGTTCGGCTCCTACGAGCAGTACTTC	CAWRFGSYEQYF
TRBV5-5	TRBJ2-2	-	-	TGTGCCAGCAGCTTAAGGCACAGTTACACCGGGGAGCTGTTTTTT	CASSLRHSYTGELFF
TRBV28	TRBJ2-7	once	-	TGTGCCAGCAGTCAACCGGGACTCCTACGAGGGTACGAGCAGTACTTC	CASSQPGLLRGYEQYF
TRBV5-5	TRBJ1-1	few	-	TGTGCCAGCAGCCCCAGGAGCGGCCTGAACACTGAAGCTTTCTTT	CASSPRSGLNTEAFF
TRBV6-5	TRBJ2-3	-	TRBD2	TGTGCCAGCAGGCTAGCGGGAGGGAGCACAGATACGCAGTATTTT	CASRLAGGSTDTQYF
TRBV3-1/TRBV3-2	TRBJ1-1	-	-	TGTGCCAGCAGCCAAGATATCGGCCAGGGGAGAGGGTACACTGAAGCTTTCTTT	CASSQDIGQGRGYTEAFF
TRBV12-5	TRBJ2-7	-	TRBD2	TGTGCTAGTGGTTTGCAGCGGGGACTCGAGCAGTACTTC	CASGLQRGLEQYF
TRBV11-2	TRBJ1-1	-	TRBD1	TGTGCCAGCAGCTCATCCTACAGGGGCCCTTCTTATGAAGCTTTCTTT	CASSSSYRGPSYEAFF
TRBV6-5	TRBJ1-2	few	TRBD1	TGTGCCAGCAGGAACACAGGGGGATCTGGCTACACCTTC	CASRNTGGSGYTF
TRBV6-6	TRBJ2-2	once	TRBD1	TGTGCCAGCAGTTACTCGAGACAGGGGCTAGGCGGGGAGCTGTTTTTT	CASSYSRQGLGGELFF
TRBV11-3	TRBJ2-2	many	-	TGTGCCAGCAGCTTAGATGGGCGGAACACCGGGGAGCTGTTTTTT	CASSLDGRNTGELFF
TRBV30	TRBJ2-7	-	TRBD1	TGTGCCTGGAGTGTGGACAGGGGTGGGGAGCAGTACTTC	CAWSVDRGGEQYF
TRBV5-1	TRBJ2-1	-	TRBD2	TGCGCCAGCAGCCGCGGGACTAGCGGGGACAATGAGCAGTTCTTC	CASSRGTSGDNEQFF
TRBV2	TRBJ2-1	-	-	TGTGCCAGCAACCTAGTCCCCTCTCGCCCCTCGCAGTTCTTC	CASNLVPSRPSQFF
TRBV12-3/TRBV12-4	TRBJ1-1	once	-	TGTGCCAGCAGTTTTCAGTGGAACACTGAAGCTTTCTTT	CASSFQWNTEAFF
TRBV4-2	TRBJ1-5	-	TRBD1	TGTGCCAGCAGCCACTCCGGGACAGATAATCAGCCCCAGCATTTT	CASSHSGTDNQPQHF
TRBV6-5	TRBJ1-2	once	-	TGTGCCAGCAGTTACGTAGGATCGGGCTATGGCTACACCTTC	CASSYVGSGYGYTF
TRBV28	TRBJ1-4	-	TRBD1	TGTGCCAGCAGTTACAGGGGGCGGAATGAAAAACTGTTTTTT	CASSYRGRNEKLFF
TRBV5-1	TRBJ2-5	-	TRBD2	TGCGCCAGCAGCCCCGGTAGCGGGACGGGGACAGAGACCCAGTACTTC	CASSPGSGTGTETQYF
TRBV27	TRBJ1-2	-	TRBD1	TGTGCCAGCAGTTTATCGCGACAGGGGTACTATGGCTACACCTTC	CASSLSRQGYYGYTF
TRBV25-1	TRBJ1-1	-	TRBD1	TGTGCCAGCAGTGAATTTGCAGGGGGAGAATACACTGAAGCTTTCTTT	CASSEFAGGEYTEAFF
TRBV5-1	TRBJ2-3	-	TRBD1	TGCGCCAGCAGCGAAACTACAGGGGTAGGAGATACGCAGTATTTT	CASSETTGVGDTQYF
TRBV30	TRBJ1-1	once	-	TGTGCCTGGCACCTACCGGGGATGAACACTGAAGCTTTCTTT	CAWHLPGMNTEAFF
TRBV12-3/TRBV12-4	TRBJ2-7	-	TRBD1	TGTGCCAGCAGTTACAGGGGGAGCCTTCATGGGTACTTC	CASSYRGSLHGYF
TRBV28	TRBJ1-2	-	-	TGTGCCAGCAGCCCAGGGTCCTCTAACTATGGCTACACCTTC	CASSPGSSNYGYTF
TRBV4-1	TRBJ2-5	-	-	TGCGCCAGCAGCCAAGATCCCGGGGATCAAGAGACCCAGTACTTC	CASSQDPGDQETQYF